The table lists the clone carrying this T cell receptor (beta chain) with a few counts. These data are taken from a study of T-cell memory formation after mild COVID-19. Study-wide background: Clustering of TCRs was largely donor specific.

Germline assignment: CDR1 SGDLS and CDR2 YYNGEE. This CDR3 is 16 amino acids long. V lost 4 bases, J lost 7 bases, and 10 bases stayed unmatched. TCRdb called the 5' RACE reads again in MiXCR, with one record for every CDR3 protein. This sample has approximately 290,000 distinct CDR3 sequences; around 8% occur once, and the top ten carry roughly 23%. The sequenced sample was PBMCs or a T cell subset sorted from them (not recorded which). This receptor was taken from a man aged 18 to 30 who had mild COVID-19 (a few samples of this study predate the infection). Cell type and time point are not known. The gene calls are TRBV9 and TRBJ2-2, with 10 nucleotides matching TRBD1. The CDR3 DNA follows: TGTGCCAGCAGCACATCAAGACAGGGGGCCGGCGGGGAGCTGTTTTTT. Translation: CASSTSRQGAGGELFF.